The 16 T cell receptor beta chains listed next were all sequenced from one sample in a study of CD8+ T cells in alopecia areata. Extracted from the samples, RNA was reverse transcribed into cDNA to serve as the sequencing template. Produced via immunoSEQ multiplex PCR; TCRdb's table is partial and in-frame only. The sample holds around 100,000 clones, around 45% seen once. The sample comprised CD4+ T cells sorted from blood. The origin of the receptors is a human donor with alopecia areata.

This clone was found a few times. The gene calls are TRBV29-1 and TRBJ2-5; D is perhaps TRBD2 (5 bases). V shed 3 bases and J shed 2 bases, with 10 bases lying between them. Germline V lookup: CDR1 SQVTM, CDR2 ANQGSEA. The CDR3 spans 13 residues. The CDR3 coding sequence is TGCAGCGTTGATGTGGGAGTTCAAGAGACCCAGTACTTC. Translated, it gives CSVDVGVQETQYF.

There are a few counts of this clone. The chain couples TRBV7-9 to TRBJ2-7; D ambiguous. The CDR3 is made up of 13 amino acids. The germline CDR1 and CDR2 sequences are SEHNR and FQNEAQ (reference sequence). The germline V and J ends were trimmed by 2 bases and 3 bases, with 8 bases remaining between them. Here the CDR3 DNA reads TGTGCCAGCAGCTTAAGGGCCAGCTACGAGCAGTACTTC. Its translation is CASSLRASYEQYF.

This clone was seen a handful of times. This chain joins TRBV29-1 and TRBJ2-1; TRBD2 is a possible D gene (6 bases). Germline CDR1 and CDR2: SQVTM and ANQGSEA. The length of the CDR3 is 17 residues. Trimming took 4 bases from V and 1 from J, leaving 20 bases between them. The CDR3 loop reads CSVVGGTGFRSYNEQFF. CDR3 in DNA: TGCAGCGTTGTGGGCGGGACGGGTTTTAGGTCCTACAATGAGCAGTTCTTC.

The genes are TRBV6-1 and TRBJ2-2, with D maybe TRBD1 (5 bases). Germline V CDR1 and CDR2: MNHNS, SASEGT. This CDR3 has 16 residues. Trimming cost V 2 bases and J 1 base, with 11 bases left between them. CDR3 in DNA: TGTGCCAGCAGTGAACAGGGAAACTTGAACACCGGGGAGCTGTTTTTT. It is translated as CASSEQGNLNTGELFF.

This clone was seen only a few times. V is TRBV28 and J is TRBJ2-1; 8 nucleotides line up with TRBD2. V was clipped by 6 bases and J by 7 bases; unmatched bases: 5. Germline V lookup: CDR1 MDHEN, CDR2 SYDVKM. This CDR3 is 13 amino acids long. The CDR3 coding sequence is TGTGCCAGCAGGGCGGGAGGCCGAAATGAGCAGTTCTTC. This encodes CASRAGGRNEQFF.

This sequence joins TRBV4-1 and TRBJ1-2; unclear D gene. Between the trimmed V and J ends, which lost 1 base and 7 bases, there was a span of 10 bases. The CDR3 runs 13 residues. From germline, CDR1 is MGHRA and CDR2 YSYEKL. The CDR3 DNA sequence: TGCGCCAGCAGCCAAGTCCGGGGTAGTGGCTACACCTTC. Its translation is CASSQVRGSGYTF.

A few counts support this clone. The CDR3 reads CASSPRSLAQVIYTF. As DNA, the CDR3 is TGTGCCAGCAGTCCCAGGAGCCTGGCCCAAGTGATCTACACCTTC. The chain couples TRBV27 to TRBJ1-2; no clear D. The germline CDR1 and CDR2 sequences are MNHEY and SMNVEV (reference sequence). This CDR3 spans 15 amino acids. V lost 5 bases and J 10 bases, leaving 23 bases between the germline ends.

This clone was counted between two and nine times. The CDR3 DNA reads TGTGCCAGCAGACGCCCGGGACGGAGGGGGGAGACCCAGTACTTC. Translating gives CASRRPGRRGETQYF. This chain links TRBV11-2 with TRBJ2-5; D possibly matches TRBD1 or TRBD2 (6 bases each). In germline, CDR1 is SGHAT, CDR2 FQNNGV. V gave up 6 bases and J gave up 5 bases, with 19 bases separating them. The CDR3 totals 15 residues. Using reference TRBV11-2 and TRBJ2-5 for the parts outside the CDR3, the full variable domain is EAGVAQSPRYKIIEKRQSVAFWCNPISGHATLYWYQQILGQGPKLLIQFQNNGVVDDSQLPKDRFSAERLKGVDSTLKIQPAKLEDSAVYLCASRRPGRRGETQYFGPGTRLLVL.

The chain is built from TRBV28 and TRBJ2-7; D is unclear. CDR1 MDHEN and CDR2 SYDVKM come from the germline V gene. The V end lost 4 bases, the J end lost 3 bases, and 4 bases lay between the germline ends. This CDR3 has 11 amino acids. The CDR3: CASSWSYEQYF. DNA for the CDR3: TGTGCCAGCAGTTGGAGCTACGAGCAGTACTTC.

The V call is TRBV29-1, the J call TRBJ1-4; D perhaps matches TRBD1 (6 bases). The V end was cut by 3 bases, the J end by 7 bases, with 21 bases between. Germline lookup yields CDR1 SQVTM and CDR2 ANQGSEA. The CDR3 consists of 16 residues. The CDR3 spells CSVDGMAGARLEKLFF. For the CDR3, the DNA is TGCAGCGTTGATGGGATGGCGGGGGCGCGACTTGAAAAACTGTTTTTT.

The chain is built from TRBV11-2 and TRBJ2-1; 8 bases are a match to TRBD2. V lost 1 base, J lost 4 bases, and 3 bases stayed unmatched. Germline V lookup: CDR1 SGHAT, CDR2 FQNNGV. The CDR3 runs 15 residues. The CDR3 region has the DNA TGTGCCAGCAGCTTAGTACTAGCGGTTTACAATGAGCAGTTCTTC. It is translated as CASSLVLAVYNEQFF.

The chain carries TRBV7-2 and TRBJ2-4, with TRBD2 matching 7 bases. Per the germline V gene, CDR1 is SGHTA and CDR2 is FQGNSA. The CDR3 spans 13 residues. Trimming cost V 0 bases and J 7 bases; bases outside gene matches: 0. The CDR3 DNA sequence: TGTGCCAGCAGCTTAGCGGGGGGGAACATTCAGTACTTC. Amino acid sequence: CASSLAGGNIQYF.

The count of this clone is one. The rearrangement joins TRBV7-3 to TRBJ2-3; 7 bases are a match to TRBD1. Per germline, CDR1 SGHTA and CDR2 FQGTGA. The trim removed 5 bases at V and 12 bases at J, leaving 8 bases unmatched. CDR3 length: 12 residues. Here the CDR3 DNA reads TGTGCCAGCAGCCTACGACAGGGTAGACAGTATTTT. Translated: CASSLRQGRQYF.

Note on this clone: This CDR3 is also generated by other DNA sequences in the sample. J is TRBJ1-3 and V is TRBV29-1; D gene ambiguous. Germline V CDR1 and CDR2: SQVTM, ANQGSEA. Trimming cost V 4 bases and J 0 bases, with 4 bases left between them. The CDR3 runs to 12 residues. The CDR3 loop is CSVGYSGNTIYF. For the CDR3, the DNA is TGCAGCGTTGGGTACTCTGGAAACACCATATATTTT. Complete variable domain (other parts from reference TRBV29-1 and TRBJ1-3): SAVISQKPSRDICQRGTSLTIQCQVDSQVTMMFWYRQQPGQSLTLIATANQGSEATYESGFVIDKFPISRPNLTFSTLTVSNMSPEDSSIYLCSVGYSGNTIYFGEGSWLTVV.

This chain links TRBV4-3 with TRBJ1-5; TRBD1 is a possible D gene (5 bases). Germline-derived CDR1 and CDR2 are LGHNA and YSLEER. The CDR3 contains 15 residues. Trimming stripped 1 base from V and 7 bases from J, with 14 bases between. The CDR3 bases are TGCGCCAGCAGCCAAGGGTTCGTGGGGGGGCAGCCCCAGCATTTT. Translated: CASSQGFVGGQPQHF.

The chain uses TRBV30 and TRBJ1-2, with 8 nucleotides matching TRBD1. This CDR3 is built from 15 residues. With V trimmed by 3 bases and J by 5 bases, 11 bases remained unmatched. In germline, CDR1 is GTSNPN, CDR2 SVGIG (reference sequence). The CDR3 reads CAWSFLGTGIYGYTF. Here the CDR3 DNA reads TGTGCCTGGAGCTTTCTCGGGACAGGCATTTATGGCTACACCTTC.